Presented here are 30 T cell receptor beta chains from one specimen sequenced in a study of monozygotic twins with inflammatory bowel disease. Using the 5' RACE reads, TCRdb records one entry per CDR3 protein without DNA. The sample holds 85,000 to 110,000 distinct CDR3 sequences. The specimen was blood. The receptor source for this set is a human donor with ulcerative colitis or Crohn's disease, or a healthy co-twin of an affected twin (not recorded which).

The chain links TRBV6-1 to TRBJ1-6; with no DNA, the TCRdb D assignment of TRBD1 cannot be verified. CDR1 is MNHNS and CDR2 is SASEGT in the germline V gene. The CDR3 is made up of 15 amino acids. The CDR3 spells CASREDRSLNSPLHF.

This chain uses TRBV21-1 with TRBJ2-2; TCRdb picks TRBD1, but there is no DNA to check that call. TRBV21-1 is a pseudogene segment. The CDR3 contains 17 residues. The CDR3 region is CASSQMDRAPDTGELFF.

This CDR3 is CASRPYLAGDFYEQYF. The chain combines TRBV28 with TRBJ2-7; TCRdb lists TRBD2, though no DNA is available to test this call. Per the germline V gene, CDR1 is MDHEN and CDR2 is SYDVKM. The CDR3 length is 16 residues.

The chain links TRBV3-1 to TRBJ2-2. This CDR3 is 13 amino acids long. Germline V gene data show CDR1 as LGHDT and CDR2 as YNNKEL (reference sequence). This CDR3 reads CASSLVRGGELFF.

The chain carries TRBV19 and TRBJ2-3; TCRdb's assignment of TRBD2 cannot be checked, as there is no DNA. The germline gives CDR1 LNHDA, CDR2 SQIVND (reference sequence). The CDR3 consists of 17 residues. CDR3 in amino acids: CASRPLGPKASTDTQYF. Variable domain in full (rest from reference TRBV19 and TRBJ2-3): DGGITQSPKYLFRKEGQNVTLSCEQNLNHDAMYWYRQDPGQGLRLIYYSQIVNDFQKGDIAEGYSVSREKKESFPLTVTSAQKNPTAFYLCASRPLGPKASTDTQYFGPGTRLTVL.

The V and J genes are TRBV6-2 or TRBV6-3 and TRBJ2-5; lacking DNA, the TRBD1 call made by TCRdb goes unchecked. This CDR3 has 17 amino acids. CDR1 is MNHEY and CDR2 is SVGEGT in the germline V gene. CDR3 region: CASSYSTPGRGPGTQYF.

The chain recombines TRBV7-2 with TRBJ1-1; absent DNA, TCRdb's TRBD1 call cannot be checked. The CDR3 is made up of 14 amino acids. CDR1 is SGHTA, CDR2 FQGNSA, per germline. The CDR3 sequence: CASSSRVGGTEAFF.

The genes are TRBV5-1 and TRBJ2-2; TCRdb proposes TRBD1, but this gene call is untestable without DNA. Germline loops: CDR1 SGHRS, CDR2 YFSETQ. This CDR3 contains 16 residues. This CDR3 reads CASSLDYRAFTGELFF.

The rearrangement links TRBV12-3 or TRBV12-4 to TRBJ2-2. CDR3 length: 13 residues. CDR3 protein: CASSLSDAGELFF.

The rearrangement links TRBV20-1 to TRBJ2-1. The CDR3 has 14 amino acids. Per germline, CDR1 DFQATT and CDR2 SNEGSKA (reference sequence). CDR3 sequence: CSARVSGPYNEQFF.

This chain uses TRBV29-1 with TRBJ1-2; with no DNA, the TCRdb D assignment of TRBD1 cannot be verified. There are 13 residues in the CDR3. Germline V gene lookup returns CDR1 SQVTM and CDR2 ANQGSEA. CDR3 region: CSVEGGHRYGYTF.

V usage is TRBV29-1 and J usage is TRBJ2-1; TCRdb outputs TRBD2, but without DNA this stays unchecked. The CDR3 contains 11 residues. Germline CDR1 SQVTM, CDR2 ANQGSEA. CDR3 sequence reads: CSASRDYEQFF.

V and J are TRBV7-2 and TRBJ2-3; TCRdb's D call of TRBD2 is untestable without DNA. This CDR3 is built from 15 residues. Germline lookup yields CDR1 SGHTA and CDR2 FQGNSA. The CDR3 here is CASSPGGLVLDTQYF.

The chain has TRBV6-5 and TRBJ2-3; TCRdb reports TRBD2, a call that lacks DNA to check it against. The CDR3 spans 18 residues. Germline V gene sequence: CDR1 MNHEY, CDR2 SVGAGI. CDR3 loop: CASTQREAGGLYADTQYF.

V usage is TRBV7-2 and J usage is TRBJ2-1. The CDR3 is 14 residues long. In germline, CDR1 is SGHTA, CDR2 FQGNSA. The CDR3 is CASSFSRRANEQFF. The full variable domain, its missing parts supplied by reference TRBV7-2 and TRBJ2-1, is GAGVSQSPSNKVTEKGKDVELRCDPISGHTALYWYRQSLGQGLEFLIYFQGNSAPDKSGLPSDRFSAERTGGSVSTLTIQRTQQEDSAVYLCASSFSRRANEQFFGPGTRLTVL.

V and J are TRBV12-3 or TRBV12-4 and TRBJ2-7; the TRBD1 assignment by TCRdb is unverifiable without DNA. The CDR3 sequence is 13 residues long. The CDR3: CASSRQGLGEQYF.

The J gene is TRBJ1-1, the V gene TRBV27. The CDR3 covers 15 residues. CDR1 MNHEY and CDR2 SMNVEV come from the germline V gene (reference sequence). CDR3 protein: CASSFGQQTGTEAFF.

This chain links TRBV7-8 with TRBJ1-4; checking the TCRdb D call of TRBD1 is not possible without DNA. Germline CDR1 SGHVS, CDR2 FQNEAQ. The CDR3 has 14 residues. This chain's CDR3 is CASSQTELNEKLFF.

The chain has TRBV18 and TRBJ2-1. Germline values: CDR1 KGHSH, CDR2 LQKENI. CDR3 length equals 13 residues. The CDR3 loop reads CASSPPGYNEQFF.

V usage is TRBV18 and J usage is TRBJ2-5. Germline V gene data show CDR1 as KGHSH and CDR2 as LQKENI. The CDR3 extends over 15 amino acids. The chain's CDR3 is CASSPRASNQETQYF.

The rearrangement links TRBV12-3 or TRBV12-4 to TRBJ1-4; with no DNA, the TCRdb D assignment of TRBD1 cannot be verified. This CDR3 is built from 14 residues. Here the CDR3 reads CASTHLGAREKLFF.

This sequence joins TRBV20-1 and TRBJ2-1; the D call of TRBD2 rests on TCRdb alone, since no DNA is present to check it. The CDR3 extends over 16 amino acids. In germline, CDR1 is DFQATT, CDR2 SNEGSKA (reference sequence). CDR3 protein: CSARDGRRGGRNEQFF.

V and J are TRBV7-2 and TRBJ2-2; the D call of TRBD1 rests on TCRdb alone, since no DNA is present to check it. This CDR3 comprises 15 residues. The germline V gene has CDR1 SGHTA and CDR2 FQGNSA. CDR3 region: CASSVGTSNTGELFF.

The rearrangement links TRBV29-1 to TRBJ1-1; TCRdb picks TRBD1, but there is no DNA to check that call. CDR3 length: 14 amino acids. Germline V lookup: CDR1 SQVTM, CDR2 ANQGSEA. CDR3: CSGLGRQKNTEAFF.

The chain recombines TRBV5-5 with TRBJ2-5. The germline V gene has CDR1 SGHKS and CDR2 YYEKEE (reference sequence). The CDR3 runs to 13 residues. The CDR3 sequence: CASSLLLQETQYF.

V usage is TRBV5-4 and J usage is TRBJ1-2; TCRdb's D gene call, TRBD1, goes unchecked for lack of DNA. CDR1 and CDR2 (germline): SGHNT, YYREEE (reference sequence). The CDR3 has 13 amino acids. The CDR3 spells CASSLGTGNGYTF.

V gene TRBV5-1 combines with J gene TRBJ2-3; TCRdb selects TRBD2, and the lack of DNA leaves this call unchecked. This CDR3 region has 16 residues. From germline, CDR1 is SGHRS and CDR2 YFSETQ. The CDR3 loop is CASSRRVDAVSDTQYF.

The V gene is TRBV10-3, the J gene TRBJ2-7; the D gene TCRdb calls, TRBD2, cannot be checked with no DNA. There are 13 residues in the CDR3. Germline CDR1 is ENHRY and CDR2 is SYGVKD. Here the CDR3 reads CAISEWGEAEQYF.

CDR3 sequence: CASSPAITDTQYF. The V and J genes are TRBV7-3 and TRBJ2-3; TCRdb selects TRBD2, and the lack of DNA leaves this call unchecked. Germline V CDR1 and CDR2: SGHTA, FQGTGA. This CDR3 is built from 13 residues.

The CDR3: CSARDRNTGELFF. V usage is TRBV20-1 and J usage is TRBJ2-2. CDR1 and CDR2 from the germline V gene are DFQATT and SNEGSKA (reference sequence). This CDR3 is 13 amino acids long.